This record covers a single TCR beta chain. What it binds is unknown. This sample was taken from a study of shared clonotypes between healthy human individuals. The study's findings and limits: Generation probabilities were higher for clonotypes shared across all four sorted-subset donors than for unshared ones.

Positive CCR7 selection of CD45RO-negative cells yielded the naive CD8 cells, and terminally differentiated effector memory CD45RA+ cells were excluded. Donors included only healthy HIV-negative adults lacking recent acute infections or vaccinations. Every one of the donors was a Caucasian adult that lived in Nashville, Tennessee. Repertoires were generated with immunoSEQ multiplex PCR, while TCRdb's copy carries only in-frame clones and drops some. The sample contains around 2.1 million clones, 85% to 95% of which appear only once. The clonotype comes from a young man in good health. Some clones in this sample may be carry-over from other donors' samples. The specimen was naive CD8+ T cells from PBMCs.

Here the CDR3 reads CASSGQTGTYEQYF. The CDR3 DNA sequence: TGTGCCAGCTCAGGTCAGACAGGGACTTACGAGCAGTACTTC. The V call is TRBV18, the J call TRBJ2-7, with D possibly matching TRBD1 (7 bases). CDR1 and CDR2 (germline): KGHSH, LQKENI. Trimming pared 5 bases from V and 4 bases from J, leaving 15 bases between. The CDR3 runs to 14 residues.